Sequencing of this T cell receptor (beta chain) was carried out in a study of shared clonotypes between healthy human individuals. The study's findings and limits: Rarefaction curves obtained for sorted subsets showed sequencing incomplete despite large depth. Shared clonotypes across all four donors exceeded non-shared ones in generation probability.

To note about this clone: Its antigen is still unknown.

About 30,000 T cell genomes (approximately 190 ng DNA) went into each sorted-subset replicate. The assay was immunoSEQ multiplex PCR, and TCRdb's table has in-frame clones only and misses some. The table lists 2,100,000 or so clones, almost 96% of them singletons. Germline V CDR1 and CDR2: LNHDA, SQIVND (reference sequence). There are 11 residues in the CDR3. Trimming took off 3 bases at V and 8 bases at J, with 7 bases between the two ends. This clonotype was obtained from a man younger than 30 in good health. Sequenced: naive CD4+ T cells sorted from blood. Stated subset: CD45RA+ positively selected. V and J are TRBV19 and TRBJ1-1; D not certain. The CDR3 region has the DNA TGTGCCAGTAGTATGCTGGTCGAAGCTTTCTTT. Residues: CASSMLVEAFF.